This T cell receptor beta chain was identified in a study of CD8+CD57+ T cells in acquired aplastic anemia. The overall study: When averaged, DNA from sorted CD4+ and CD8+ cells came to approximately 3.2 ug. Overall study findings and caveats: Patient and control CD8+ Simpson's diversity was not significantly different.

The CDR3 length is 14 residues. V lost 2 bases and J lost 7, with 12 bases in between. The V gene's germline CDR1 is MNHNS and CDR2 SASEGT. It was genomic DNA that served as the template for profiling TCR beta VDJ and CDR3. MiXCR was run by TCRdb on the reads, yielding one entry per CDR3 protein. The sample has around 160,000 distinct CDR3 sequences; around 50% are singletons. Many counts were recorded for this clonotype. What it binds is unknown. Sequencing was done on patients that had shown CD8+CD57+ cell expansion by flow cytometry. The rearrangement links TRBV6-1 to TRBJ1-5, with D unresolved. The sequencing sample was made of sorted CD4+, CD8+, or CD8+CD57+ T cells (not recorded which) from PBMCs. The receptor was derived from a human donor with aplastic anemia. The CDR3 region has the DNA TGTGCCAGCAGTGAAAGCGGGTTCAGGCAGCCCCAGCATTTT. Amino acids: CASSESGFRQPQHF.